Given below is one T cell receptor (beta chain) in context. Antigen unknown. MiXCR, applied by TCRdb to the 5' RACE reads, yields one record per CDR3 protein. The sample lists a few hundred thousand distinct CDR3 sequences, about 16% seen once, with less than 30% in the top ten. The CDR3 consists of 14 residues. Trimming took 3 bases from V and 0 from J, leaving 8 bases between them. Germline V CDR1 and CDR2: WSHSY, SAAADI. This sample was taken from a study of T-cell memory formation after mild COVID-19. Points from the study as a whole: Within pre-infection memory, some responding clones were found, suggesting cross-reactive memory joined.

The sequence derives from a man between 18 and 35 years old who had mild COVID-19 (a few samples of this study predate the infection). Cell type and time point are not known. Material for sequencing was PBMCs or a T cell subset sorted from them (not recorded which). The chain carries TRBV10-2 and TRBJ1-1; D is uncertain. The CDR3 loop reads CASSDSGMNTEAFF. The CDR3, as DNA: TGCGCCAGCAGTGATAGTGGCATGAACACTGAAGCTTTCTTT.